A single sample gave rise to the 17 T cell receptor beta chains below, sequenced in a study of blood T cell repertoires in COVID-19. Some clones are missing from TCRdb's copy, which holds only in-frame ones; the method was immunoSEQ multiplex PCR. This sample has around 300,000 clones, with around 86% found just once. Material: peripheral blood. The receptors originated from a man aged 45-65 years with active or convalescent COVID-19.

This chain joins TRBV2 and TRBJ2-5; tentative D call: TRBD1 (5 bases). CDR3 size: 14 residues. Trimming took off 4 bases at V and 6 bases at J, with 15 bases between the two ends. CDR1 is SNHLY, CDR2 FYNNEI, per germline. This CDR3 is CASSVRGTWKTQYF. The DNA of the CDR3 is TGTGCCAGCAGTGTAAGGGGAACTTGGAAGACCCAGTACTTC.

The chain recombines TRBV5-6 with TRBJ1-1, with D hard to call. CDR3 size: 12 residues. Trimming took 2 bases from V and 8 from J, leaving 10 bases between them. Germline-derived CDR1 and CDR2 are SGHDT and YYEEEE. The DNA of the CDR3 is TGTGCCAGCAGCTTTAGAGAAACCGAAGCTTTCTTT. It yields the protein CASSFRETEAFF.

The chain employs TRBV28 and TRBJ1-1, with D perhaps TRBD1 (6 bases). V gave up 6 bases and J gave up 4 bases, with 15 bases separating them. From germline, CDR1 is MDHEN and CDR2 SYDVKM. The length of the CDR3 is 14 residues. CDR3 sequence (DNA): TGTGCCAGCAGAGGATGGACAGAGTCCACTGAAGCTTTCTTT. The encoded protein is CASRGWTESTEAFF.

The CDR3 sequence is CASSQQVYGYTF. CDR3 nucleotides: TGTGCCAGCAGCCAACAGGTTTATGGCTACACCTTC. This chain joins TRBV3-1 (or the pseudogene TRBV3-2) and TRBJ1-2; no reliable D call. The germline V and J ends were trimmed by 2 bases and 5 bases, with 6 bases remaining between them. The CDR3 totals 12 residues. Germline V gene lookup returns CDR1 LGHDT and CDR2 YNNKEL (reference sequence).

This clone was observed a single time. The V call is TRBV18, the J call TRBJ1-4, with D uncertain. CDR1 and CDR2 from the germline V gene are KGHSH and LQKENI. This CDR3 has 14 amino acids. Trimming pared 0 bases from V and 4 bases from J, leaving 6 bases between. The CDR3: CASSPPGSNEKLFF. In nucleotides, the CDR3 is TGTGCCAGCTCACCACCGGGGAGTAATGAAAAACTGTTTTTT.

This clone was recorded only once. The chain recombines TRBV6-2 or TRBV6-3 with TRBJ1-5, with 8 positions matching TRBD1. CDR1 and CDR2 from the germline V gene are MNHEY and SVGEGT. After removal of 6 bases from V and 1 base from J, the junction contained 14 bases not matched to a gene. The length of the CDR3 is 18 residues. DNA of the CDR3: TGTGCCAGCAGCCAGCACAGGGGGGTGGTTGGAAGCAATCAGCCCCAGCATTTT. Amino acids: CASSQHRGVVGSNQPQHF.

The rearrangement uses TRBV11-2 and TRBJ2-3, with 7 bases identical to TRBD2. Trimming took 0 bases from V and 2 from J; bases not matched to a gene: 8. Germline values: CDR1 SGHAT, CDR2 FQNNGV. The CDR3 spans 17 residues. This chain's CDR3 is CASSLDLRGILTDTQYF. The CDR3 DNA reads TGTGCCAGCAGCTTAGATCTGCGGGGGATCCTCACAGATACGCAGTATTTT. The complete variable domain, with remaining parts taken from reference TRBV11-2 and TRBJ2-3, reads EAGVAQSPRYKIIEKRQSVAFWCNPISGHATLYWYQQILGQGPKLLIQFQNNGVVDDSQLPKDRFSAERLKGVDSTLKIQPAKLEDSAVYLCASSLDLRGILTDTQYFGPGTRLTVL.

V usage is TRBV6-5 and J usage is TRBJ1-6; TRBD1 agrees at 9 bases. The trim removed 5 bases at V and 5 bases at J, leaving 1 base unmatched. Germline-derived CDR1 and CDR2 are MNHEY and SVGAGI. CDR3 length: 14 residues. The CDR3 region is CASSRTGDNSPLHF. CDR3 coding DNA: TGTGCCAGCAGTAGGACAGGGGATAATTCACCCCTCCACTTT.

The chain recombines TRBV18 with TRBJ2-7; 7 bases are a match to TRBD2. The CDR3 is made up of 16 amino acids. Germline trimming cut 4 bases from V and 3 bases from J; bases unmatched to any gene: 12. The germline V gene has CDR1 KGHSH and CDR2 LQKENI. DNA of the CDR3: TGTGCCAGCTCACGCTCGGGGGGTGCGGGAGTCTACGAGCAGTACTTC. This gives the protein CASSRSGGAGVYEQYF.

The rearrangement joins TRBV5-1 to TRBJ2-1; 8 bases match TRBD1. The CDR3 spans 14 residues. Germline V gene lookup returns CDR1 SGHRS and CDR2 YFSETQ. The trim removed 5 bases at V and 5 bases at J, leaving 6 bases unmatched. CDR3 in amino acids: CASRRQGPNNEQFF. CDR3 coding DNA: TGCGCCAGCAGGAGACAGGGGCCCAACAATGAGCAGTTCTTC.

V is TRBV11-2 and J is TRBJ1-3; 7 nucleotides match TRBD1. The germline V gene encodes CDR1 SGHAT and CDR2 FQNNGV. The CDR3 consists of 16 residues. V shed 7 bases and J 0 bases; nucleotides not matched to a gene: 9. This chain's CDR3 is CASTSDRTSSGNTIYF. CDR3 DNA sequence: TGTGCCAGCACCTCGGACAGGACGAGCTCTGGAAACACCATATATTTT. Full variable domain (outside the CDR3, taken from reference TRBV11-2 and TRBJ1-3): EAGVAQSPRYKIIEKRQSVAFWCNPISGHATLYWYQQILGQGPKLLIQFQNNGVVDDSQLPKDRFSAERLKGVDSTLKIQPAKLEDSAVYLCASTSDRTSSGNTIYFGEGSWLTVV.

The chain recombines TRBV19 with TRBJ2-3; tentatively, D is TRBD1 (6 bases). The CDR3 runs to 17 residues. Trimming took 0 bases from V and 5 from J, leaving 18 bases between them. Per germline, CDR1 LNHDA and CDR2 SQIVND (reference sequence). CDR3 sequence: CASSIEGHRRSKDTQYF. CDR3 sequence (DNA): TGTGCCAGTAGTATAGAGGGACACCGGAGATCGAAAGATACGCAGTATTTT.

The chain employs TRBV28 and TRBJ1-1; TRBD1 matches at 7 bases. Germline CDR1 MDHEN, CDR2 SYDVKM. Germline trimming cut 4 bases from V and 1 base from J; bases unmatched to any gene: 6. There are 15 residues in the CDR3. The CDR3 DNA is TGTGCCAGCAGTTCTATTGGGGACAGGAACACTGAAGCTTTCTTT. This codes for CASSSIGDRNTEAFF.

The chain has TRBV30 and TRBJ2-2; no reliable D call. CDR1 GTSNPN and CDR2 SVGIG come from the germline V gene (reference sequence). CDR3 length equals 13 residues. V lost 1 base, J lost 7 bases, and 10 bases lay in between. The CDR3: CAWSARSNGELFF. In DNA, the CDR3 is TGTGCCTGGAGTGCACGGTCTAACGGGGAGCTGTTTTTT.

V usage is TRBV5-1 and J usage is TRBJ1-3; no firm D call. The germline V and J ends were trimmed by 4 bases and 4 bases, with 18 bases remaining between them. Germline V gives CDR1 SGHRS, CDR2 YFSETQ. The CDR3 contains 16 residues. As DNA, the CDR3 is TGCGCCAGCAGCCCCTCGCTTTTAGGGAGCGGAAACACCATATATTTT. It codes for CASSPSLLGSGNTIYF.

Remarks on this clone: The same CDR3 also results from other DNA sequences found in this sample. The rearrangement links TRBV18 to TRBJ1-1, with TRBD1 matching over 7 bases. Per germline, CDR1 KGHSH and CDR2 LQKENI. The CDR3 spans 13 residues. J was trimmed by 1 base and V by 4 bases; bases with no gene match: 0. CDR3 protein: CASSQGANTEAFF. The CDR3 coding sequence is TGTGCCAGCTCACAGGGGGCGAACACTGAAGCTTTCTTT. Drawing the rest from reference TRBV18 and TRBJ1-1, the complete variable domain is NAGVMQNPRHLVRRRGQEARLRCSPMKGHSHVYWYRQLPEEGLKFMVYLQKENIIDESGMPKERFSAEFPKEGPSILRIQQVVRGDSAAYFCASSQGANTEAFFGQGTRLTVV.

The chain carries TRBV30 and TRBJ1-4; TRBD1 aligns across 8 bases. CDR3 length: 14 amino acids. Germline CDR1 is GTSNPN and CDR2 is SVGIG (reference sequence). V lost 5 bases to trimming and J lost 8 bases; unmatched junction nucleotides: 10. The CDR3 DNA reads as TGTGCCTGGGATGATCAGGGGGCTGGAGAAAAACTGTTTTTT. Translation: CAWDDQGAGEKLFF.